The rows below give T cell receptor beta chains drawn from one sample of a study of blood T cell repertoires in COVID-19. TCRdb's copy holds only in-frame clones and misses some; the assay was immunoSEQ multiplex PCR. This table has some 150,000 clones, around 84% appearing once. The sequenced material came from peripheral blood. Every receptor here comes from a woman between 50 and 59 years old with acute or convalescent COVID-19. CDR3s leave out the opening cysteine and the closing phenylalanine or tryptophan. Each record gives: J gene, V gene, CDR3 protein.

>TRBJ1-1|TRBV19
AAGPSEAF
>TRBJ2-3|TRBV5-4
ASSPSGGSRTDTQY
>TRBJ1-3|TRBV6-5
ASSYSRLNGNTIY
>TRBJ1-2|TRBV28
ASRLPPSARGNYGHT
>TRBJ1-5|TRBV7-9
ASSFNGQNRGPQH
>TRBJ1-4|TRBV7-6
ASSLGSGDANEKLF
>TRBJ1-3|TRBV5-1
ASSLEGTGMGNTIY
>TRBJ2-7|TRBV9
ASSADSSYEQY
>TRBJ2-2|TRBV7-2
ASSRGGYTGELF
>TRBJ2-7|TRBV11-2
ASRASGTSGVHEQY
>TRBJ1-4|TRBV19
ASTGSGGRNEKLF
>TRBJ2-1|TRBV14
ASSQAPGQLGNEQF
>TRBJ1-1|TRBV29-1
SVRQNSNTEAF
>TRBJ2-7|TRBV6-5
ASRETGAYEQY
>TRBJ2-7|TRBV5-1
ASRETYEQY
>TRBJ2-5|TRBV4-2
ASSQERGGQETQY
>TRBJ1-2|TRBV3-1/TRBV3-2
ASRGPGDSKGYT
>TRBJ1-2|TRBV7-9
ASSPGLMPHGYT
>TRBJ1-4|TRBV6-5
ASSSQGGTNEKLF
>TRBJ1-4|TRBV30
AWSPGSSNEKLF
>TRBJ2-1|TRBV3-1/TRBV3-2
ASTLDSSSYNEQF
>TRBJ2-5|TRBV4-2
ASSPAGGPQETQY